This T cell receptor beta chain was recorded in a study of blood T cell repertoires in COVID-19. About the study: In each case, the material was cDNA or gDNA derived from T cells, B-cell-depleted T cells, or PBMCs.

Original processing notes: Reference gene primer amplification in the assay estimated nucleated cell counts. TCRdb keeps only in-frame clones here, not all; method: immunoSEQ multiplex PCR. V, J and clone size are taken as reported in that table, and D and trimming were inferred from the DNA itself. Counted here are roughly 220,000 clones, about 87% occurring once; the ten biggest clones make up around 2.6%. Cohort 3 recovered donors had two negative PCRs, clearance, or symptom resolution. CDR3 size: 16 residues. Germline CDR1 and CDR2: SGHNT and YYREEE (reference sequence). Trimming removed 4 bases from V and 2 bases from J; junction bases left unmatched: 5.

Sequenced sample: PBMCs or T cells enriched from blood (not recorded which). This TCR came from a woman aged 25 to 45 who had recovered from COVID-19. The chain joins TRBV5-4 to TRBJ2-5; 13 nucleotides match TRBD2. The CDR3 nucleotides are TGTGCCAGCAGCAAACCGACTAGCGGGGGGCAAGAGACCCAGTACTTC. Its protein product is CASSKPTSGGQETQYF. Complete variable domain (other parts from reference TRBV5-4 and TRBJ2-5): ETGVTQSPTHLIKTRGQQVTLRCSSQSGHNTVSWYQQALGQGPQFIFQYYREEENGRGNFPPRFSGLQFPNYSSELNVNALELDDSALYLCASSKPTSGGQETQYFGPGTRLLVL.